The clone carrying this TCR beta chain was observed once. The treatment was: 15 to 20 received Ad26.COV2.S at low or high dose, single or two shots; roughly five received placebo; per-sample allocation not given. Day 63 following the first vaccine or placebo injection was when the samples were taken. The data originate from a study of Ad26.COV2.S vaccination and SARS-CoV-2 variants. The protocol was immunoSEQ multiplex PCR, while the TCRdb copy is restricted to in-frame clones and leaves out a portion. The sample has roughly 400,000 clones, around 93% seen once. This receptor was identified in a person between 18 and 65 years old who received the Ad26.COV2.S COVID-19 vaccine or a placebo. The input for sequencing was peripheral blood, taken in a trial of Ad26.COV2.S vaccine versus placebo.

The DNA for the CDR3 is TGTGCCAGCAGCTTAGGTATCGGCGGGGGGGCAAATGAGCAGTTCTTC. Translated: CASSLGIGGGANEQFF. The genes are TRBV7-2 and TRBJ2-1, with TRBD2 matching 9 bases. CDR1 SGHTA and CDR2 FQGNSA come from the germline V gene. CDR3 length: 16 amino acids. The J segment lost 7 bases and the V segment lost 1 base, leaving 8 bases of the junction unmatched. The complete variable domain, with remaining parts taken from reference TRBV7-2 and TRBJ2-1, reads GAGVSQSPSNKVTEKGKDVELRCDPISGHTALYWYRQSLGQGLEFLIYFQGNSAPDKSGLPSDRFSAERTGGSVSTLTIQRTQQEDSAVYLCASSLGIGGGANEQFFGPGTRLTVL.